The source of this T cell receptor (beta chain) is a study of cytomegalovirus exposure and HLA in healthy donors. Germline CDR1 reads MDHEN; CDR2 reads SYDVKM. The CDR3 loop spans 15 amino acids. V was pared by 7 bases and J by 6 bases, with 13 bases of the junction left unmatched. The PCR made use of 60 Vbeta and 13 Jbeta primers. The method was immunoSEQ multiplex PCR; TCRdb's version includes in-frame clones alone and lacks a portion of them. The sample records over 90,000 clones, 60% to 80% being singletons. The V gene is TRBV28, the J gene TRBJ2-7; 9 positions agree with TRBD2. Sequenced input: PBMCs. This sequence originates from a man aged 45-65 years in good health and CMV-seropositive. CDR3 loop: CASTILRGGEGEQYF. The DNA for the CDR3 is TGTGCCAGCACCATACTACGCGGGGGGGAGGGCGAGCAGTACTTC.